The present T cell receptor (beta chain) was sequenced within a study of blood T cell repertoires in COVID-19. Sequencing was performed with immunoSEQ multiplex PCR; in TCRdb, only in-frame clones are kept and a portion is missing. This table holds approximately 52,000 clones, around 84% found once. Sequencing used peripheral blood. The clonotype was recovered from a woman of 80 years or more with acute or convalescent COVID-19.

Here the CDR3 reads CASSLKVAGGPADTQYF. Written as DNA, the CDR3 is TGTGCCAGCAGCTTGAAGGTAGCGGGGGGGCCCGCAGATACGCAGTATTTT. The chain uses TRBV5-4 and TRBJ2-3; 11 bases are shared with TRBD2. Germline CDR1 reads SGHNT; CDR2 reads YYREEE (reference sequence). After removal of 1 base from V and 4 bases from J, the junction contained 8 bases not matched to a gene. The CDR3 has 17 residues.